The 8 T cell receptor beta chains in this list originate from one sample, sequenced in a study of blood T cell repertoires in COVID-19. Repertoires were generated with immunoSEQ multiplex PCR, while TCRdb's copy carries only in-frame clones and drops some. The data contain 150,000 to 200,000 clones, over 80% of them seen just once; the ten biggest clones take up around 1.6%. Input material: peripheral blood. The receptors were gathered from a woman aged 45 to 65 with acute or convalescent COVID-19.

The chain carries TRBV7-9 and TRBJ1-5; D ambiguous. The CDR3 spans 15 residues. Germline loops: CDR1 SEHNR, CDR2 FQNEAQ (reference sequence). V lost 1 base and J lost 4, with 11 bases in between. In nucleotides, the CDR3 is TGTGCCAGCAGCTTAGACGGACGGGGAAATCAGCCCCAGCATTTT. Its translation is CASSLDGRGNQPQHF.

CDR3 nucleotide sequence: TGTGCCAGCAGTGGCCTCAGCGACTCACCCCTCCACTTT. Its translation is CASSGLSDSPLHF. The chain uses TRBV25-1 and TRBJ1-6; the D is unclear. Germline lookup yields CDR1 MGHDK and CDR2 SYGVNS. The CDR3 length is 13 residues. The ends were cut back, 4 bases at V and 10 bases at J, with 11 bases in the middle.

The V call is TRBV11-3, the J call TRBJ2-2, with TRBD2 matching 13 bases. The CDR3 runs to 18 residues. The germline gives CDR1 SGHNT, CDR2 YENEEA. The ends lost 0 bases at V and 7 bases at J; junction bases unmatched: 8. The CDR3: CASSLDGLAGARGGELFF. As DNA, the CDR3 is TGTGCCAGCAGCTTAGATGGACTAGCGGGGGCCCGGGGCGGGGAGCTGTTTTTT.

The chain links TRBV6-1 to TRBJ1-2; no definite D call. V lost 3 bases, J lost 7 bases, and 9 bases lay in between. Germline CDR1 is MNHNS and CDR2 is SASEGT. The CDR3 length is 12 residues. CDR3 nucleotides: TGTGCCAGCAGTGAGGGCCTTGCTGGCTACACCTTC. This encodes CASSEGLAGYTF.

V and J are TRBV14 and TRBJ1-1; a possible D gene is TRBD1 (6 bases). V shed 3 bases and J shed 1 base, with 9 bases lying between them. Germline V gene data show CDR1 as SGHDN and CDR2 as FVKESK. The length of the CDR3 is 14 residues. In nucleotides, the CDR3 is TGTGCCAGCAGCCAGAAACAGGGGAACACTGAAGCTTTCTTT. It yields the protein CASSQKQGNTEAFF.

This chain joins TRBV27 and TRBJ1-2; D uncertain. The germline gives CDR1 MNHEY, CDR2 SMNVEV (reference sequence). There are 14 residues in the CDR3. With 5 bases removed from V and 8 bases from J, the gap between germline ends came to 18 bases. The chain's CDR3 is CASSTSVPAGGYTF. CDR3 DNA: TGTGCCAGCAGTACATCGGTACCAGCAGGAGGCTACACCTTC.

The rearrangement links TRBV5-1 to TRBJ2-2; 12 bases map to TRBD1. The CDR3 covers 16 residues. The V segment lost 3 bases and the J segment 2 bases; nucleotides outside the gene matches: 2. Per germline, CDR1 SGHRS and CDR2 YFSETQ. The CDR3 sequence: CASSWGQGANTGELFF. The CDR3 nucleotides read TGCGCCAGCAGCTGGGGACAGGGGGCCAACACCGGGGAGCTGTTTTTT.

The chain combines TRBV6-5 with TRBJ2-5, with D unclear. The CDR3 spans 12 residues. The germline gives CDR1 MNHEY, CDR2 SVGAGI. V lost 2 bases to trimming and J lost 5 bases, with 6 bases between them. CDR3 sequence reads: CASSYGLETQYF. In DNA, the CDR3 is TGTGCCAGCAGTTACGGGCTGGAGACCCAGTACTTC.